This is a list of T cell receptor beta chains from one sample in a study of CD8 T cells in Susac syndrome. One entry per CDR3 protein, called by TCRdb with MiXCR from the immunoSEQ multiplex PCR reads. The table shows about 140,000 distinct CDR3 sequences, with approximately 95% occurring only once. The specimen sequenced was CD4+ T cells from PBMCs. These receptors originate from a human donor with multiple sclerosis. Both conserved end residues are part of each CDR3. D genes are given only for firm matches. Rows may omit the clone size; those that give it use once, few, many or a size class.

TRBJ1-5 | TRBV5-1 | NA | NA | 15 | TGCGCCAGCAGCCAAATCCGGGACGGCGGCCAGCCCCAGCATTTT | CASSQIRDGGQPQHF
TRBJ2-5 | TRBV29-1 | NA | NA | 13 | TGCAGCGTTTACAGGAGGCTCGAAGAGACCCAGTACTTC | CSVYRRLEETQYF
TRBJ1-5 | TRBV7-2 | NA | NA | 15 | TGTGCCAGCACCCTACAGGGAGCGGCGGGTCAGCCCCAGCATTTT | CASTLQGAAGQPQHF
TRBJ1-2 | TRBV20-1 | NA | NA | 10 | TGCAGTGCTTCCTCGGGAGGCTACACCTTC | CSASSGGYTF
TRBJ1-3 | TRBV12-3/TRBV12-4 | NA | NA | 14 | TGTGCCAGCAGTTTAAGGCCTCCGGCAAACACCATATATTTT | CASSLRPPANTIYF
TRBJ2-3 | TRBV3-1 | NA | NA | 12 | TGTGCCAGCAGCCAAGGGGCAGATACGCAGTATTTT | CASSQGADTQYF
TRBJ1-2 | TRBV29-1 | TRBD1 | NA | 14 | TGCAGCGTGGGGACAGGGGGCGTATCTCGAGGCTACACCTTC | CSVGTGGVSRGYTF
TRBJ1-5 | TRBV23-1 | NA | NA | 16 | TGCGCCAGCAGTCAATACCGGGGCGCGGACAATCAGCCCCAGCATTTT | CASSQYRGADNQPQHF
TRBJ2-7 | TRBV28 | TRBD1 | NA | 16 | TGTGCCAGCAGTTCCATGGGGGGACAGGGGTCCTACGAGCAGTACTTC | CASSSMGGQGSYEQYF
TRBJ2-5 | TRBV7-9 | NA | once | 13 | TGTGCCAGCAGCCACCGGCAGCCCCAGGACCAGTACTTC | CASSHRQPQDQYF
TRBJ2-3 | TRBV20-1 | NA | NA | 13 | TGCAGTGCTCCAACCGGGACCCCAGATACGCAGTATTTT | CSAPTGTPDTQYF